What follows is one TCR beta chain and its context. The CDR3 totals 16 residues. After removal of 5 bases from V and 5 bases from J, the junction contained 10 bases not matched to a gene. Per the germline V gene, CDR1 is SGHTA and CDR2 is FQGTGA. The data were obtained in a study of blood T cells in healthy people across ages. The second PCR ran roughly 6 to 12 cycles with a sample-barcoded 5' primer and J-beta primers. A 12-random-nucleotide template-switch adaptor tagged each cDNA molecule. TCRdb re-derived calls from the 5' RACE reads in MiXCR, one entry per CDR3 protein. The repertoire holds about 680,000 distinct CDR3 sequences, with approximately 49% as singletons.

This chain connects TRBV7-3 to TRBJ2-1; TRBD2 aligns across 9 bases. Sequenced: blood. The sequence derives from a woman aged 60-75 years in good health. Written as DNA, the CDR3 is TGTGCCAGCAGCCAGAAGGGGACTAGCTACAACAATGAGCAGTTCTTC. This gives the protein CASSQKGTSYNNEQFF.